This T cell receptor (beta chain) originates from a study of shared clonotypes between healthy human individuals. This clone was detected only once. This sample also contains other DNA sequences that code for the same CDR3. V gave up 2 bases and J gave up 6 bases, with 4 bases separating them. From germline, CDR1 is SGHTA and CDR2 FQGNSA. The CDR3 spans 12 residues. Generated by immunoSEQ multiplex PCR, the TCRdb table keeps only in-frame clones and is missing some. The sample contains over 2 million clones, roughly 94% of which appear only once. This sequence was found in a man between 18 and 29 years old in good health. The material sequenced was naive CD4+ T cells sorted from blood. Subset in this sample: CD45RA+ positively selected. The chain combines TRBV7-2 with TRBJ2-2; unclear D gene. CDR3 sequence: CASSLPPGELFF. In DNA form, the CDR3 reads TGTGCCAGCAGCTTACCCCCCGGGGAGCTGTTTTTT. Full variable domain (outside the CDR3, taken from reference TRBV7-2 and TRBJ2-2): GAGVSQSPSNKVTEKGKDVELRCDPISGHTALYWYRQSLGQGLEFLIYFQGNSAPDKSGLPSDRFSAERTGGSVSTLTIQRTQQEDSAVYLCASSLPPGELFFGEGSRLTVL.